Below, 21 T cell receptor beta chains from the same sample are listed, as sequenced in a study of T-cell reconstitution after alpha-beta-depleted transplantation in children. Preparation of the TCRbeta library used unique molecular identifiers. Using its own MiXCR run on the PCR reads, TCRdb lists one record per CDR3 protein. The sample carries some 200,000 distinct CDR3 sequences, about 6.8% recorded once. The sample consisted of PBMCs from the stem cell graft donor, taken from the stem cell graft. These receptors originate from a human donor who donated a stem cell graft to a child with Wiskott-Aldrich syndrome.

This clonotype has at least ten counts. For the CDR3, the DNA is TGTGCCAGCAGTACTAACCCGACAGGGGCTCTCTCCTACGAGCAGTACTTC. This gives the protein CASSTNPTGALSYEQYF. The rearrangement joins TRBV2 to TRBJ2-7; 8 nucleotides line up with TRBD1. CDR1 SNHLY and CDR2 FYNNEI come from the germline V gene. V lost 5 bases, J lost 0 bases, and 12 bases stayed unmatched. The CDR3 totals 17 residues.

This sequence joins TRBV1 and TRBJ1-5; the table's D gene call, TRBD1, was not cross checked with the DNA. TRBV1 is labeled a pseudogene. The CDR3 extends over 15 amino acids. CDR3 amino acids: CTSSQEKGGNQPQHF. The CDR3 DNA reads TGCACCAGCAGCCAAGAGAAGGGGGGCAATCAGCCCCAGCATTTT.

A few counts support this clonotype. The V gene is TRBV5-6, the J gene TRBJ2-3; tentative D call: TRBD2 (5 bases). The CDR3 runs to 17 residues. V dropped 0 bases and J dropped 0 bases, with 14 bases sitting between them. The germline CDR1 and CDR2 sequences are SGHDT and YYEEEE. The CDR3 loop reads CASSLERGGASTDTQYF. The CDR3 DNA reads as TGTGCCAGCAGCTTGGAGCGAGGAGGAGCTAGCACAGATACGCAGTATTTT.

This clonotype appeared many times. The chain links TRBV30 to TRBJ2-7; 7 bases agree with TRBD1. Germline trimming cut 1 base from V and 6 bases from J; bases unmatched to any gene: 0. Germline V CDR1 and CDR2: GTSNPN, SVGIG (reference sequence). The CDR3 runs 11 residues. The CDR3, as DNA: TGTGCCTGGAGTGACAGGGGCGAGCAGTACTTC. Translated: CAWSDRGEQYF.

This clonotype showed up many times. This chain links TRBV14 with TRBJ1-2; tentatively, D is TRBD1 (5 bases). CDR3 length equals 13 residues. Trimming took off 4 bases at V and 3 bases at J, with 9 bases between the two ends. The germline CDR1 and CDR2 sequences are SGHDN and FVKESK. CDR3 sequence reads: CASSPGVDYGYTF. In DNA form, the CDR3 reads TGTGCCAGCAGCCCGGGGGTCGACTATGGCTACACCTTC.

This clonotype was seen repeatedly, ten times or more. V usage is TRBV5-1 and J usage is TRBJ1-1; D remains unclear. Trimming took off 2 bases at V and 0 bases at J, with 8 bases between the two ends. Germline values: CDR1 SGHRS, CDR2 YFSETQ. The CDR3 covers 14 residues. The CDR3 nucleotides are TGCGCCAGCAGCTTAACGTACTTGAACACTGAAGCTTTCTTT. Amino acid sequence: CASSLTYLNTEAFF.

This clonotype has a count of ten or more. The rearrangement uses TRBV5-1 and TRBJ2-1; TRBD2 matches 8 bases. The CDR3 consists of 14 residues. CDR1 and CDR2 from the germline V gene are SGHRS and YFSETQ. The J segment lost 6 bases and the V segment lost 2 bases, leaving 4 bases of the junction unmatched. The CDR3 nucleotides are TGCGCCAGCAGCTTCGGACTAGCCTCCAATGAGCAGTTCTTC. This codes for CASSFGLASNEQFF.

This clonotype has more than one count but fewer than ten. The gene calls are TRBV5-1 and TRBJ2-2, with 13 bases fitting TRBD2. Trimming took 2 bases from V and 5 from J; bases not matched to a gene: 3. Germline CDR1 and CDR2: SGHRS and YFSETQ. The CDR3 spans 16 residues. Written as DNA, the CDR3 is TGCGCCAGCAGCTTTAGGACTAGCGGGAGAACCGGGGAGCTGTTTTTT. Translating it yields CASSFRTSGRTGELFF.

This clonotype appeared once. This rearrangement joins TRBV12-3 or TRBV12-4 to TRBJ1-1; weak D call: TRBD1 (5 bases). V was cut by 3 bases and J by 4 bases, with 15 bases left in between. The CDR3 extends over 15 amino acids. CDR3 sequence (DNA): TGTGCCAGCAGTTTCCCCAATTGGGGGGGCACTGAAGCTTTCTTT. Protein: CASSFPNWGGTEAFF.

This clonotype was picked up many times. The chain is built from TRBV21-1 and TRBJ2-1; TRBD2 reflects the table's D call only, with no check against the DNA. TRBV21-1 is marked as a pseudogene. This CDR3 region has 17 residues. The CDR3 protein is CASSKVWSGGRYNEQFF. The CDR3, as DNA: TGTGCCAGCAGCAAAGTTTGGAGCGGGGGGCGCTACAATGAGCAGTTCTTC.

This clonotype appeared many times. The chain carries TRBV12-3 or TRBV12-4 and TRBJ2-6; no firm D call. The CDR3 is 17 amino acids. Trimming pared 6 bases from V and 0 bases from J, leaving 15 bases between. The DNA for the CDR3 is TGTGCCAGCAGCCCCTATGACCTCTTCTCTGGGGCCAACGTCCTGACTTTC. Its protein product is CASSPYDLFSGANVLTF.

In this sample, this clonotype turned up many times. V usage is TRBV5-1 and J usage is TRBJ1-2, with unresolved D. The CDR3 has 14 residues. Germline CDR1 SGHRS, CDR2 YFSETQ. V was clipped by 1 base and J by 3 bases, with 10 bases between them. The CDR3 DNA is TGCGCCAGCAGCTTGTCATTCGCCGACTATGGCTACACCTTC. Protein sequence: CASSLSFADYGYTF.

This clonotype occurred many times. V usage is TRBV7-6 and J usage is TRBJ2-3, with no clear D. Germline loops: CDR1 SGHVS, CDR2 FNYEAQ. This CDR3 has 13 amino acids. V was trimmed by 0 bases and J by 6 bases, leaving 7 bases between them. The CDR3 loop is CASSLASGDTQYF. CDR3 nucleotide sequence: TGTGCCAGCAGCTTAGCATCCGGGGATACGCAGTATTTT.

In this sample, this clonotype turned up a few times. CDR3 sequence: CSAVQGVDEQYF. The CDR3 coding sequence is TGCAGCGCCGTACAGGGGGTGGACGAGCAGTACTTC. The chain combines TRBV29-1 with TRBJ2-7; 8 bases agree with TRBD1. Germline V gene data show CDR1 as SQVTM and CDR2 as ANQGSEA. V lost 7 bases to trimming and J lost 5 bases; unmatched junction nucleotides: 7. The CDR3 consists of 12 residues.

This clonotype occurred many times. This chain links TRBV29-1 with TRBJ1-4; possibly TRBD1 for D (5 bases). Trimming removed 4 bases from V and 7 bases from J, with 13 bases in between. CDR3 length equals 13 residues. CDR1 is SQVTM, CDR2 ANQGSEA, per germline. In DNA form, the CDR3 reads TGCAGCGTTGGGACGGGGGTTAGTGAAAAACTGTTTTTT. Protein: CSVGTGVSEKLFF.

V and J are TRBV30 and TRBJ1-2; D call uncertain. V gave up 1 base and J gave up 4 bases, with 4 bases separating them. The CDR3 is 11 amino acids. CDR1 and CDR2 (germline): GTSNPN, SVGIG (reference sequence). CDR3 protein: CAWSGFYGYTF. DNA of the CDR3: TGTGCCTGGAGTGGATTCTATGGCTACACCTTC.

This clonotype has only a few counts. The gene calls are TRBV5-1 and TRBJ2-2; no clear D. The CDR3 has 19 amino acids. CDR1 and CDR2 (germline): SGHRS, YFSETQ. Trimming stripped 0 bases from V and 4 bases from J, with 22 bases between. The CDR3 protein is CASSLAGWLDLISTGELFF. CDR3 bases: TGCGCCAGCAGCTTGGCGGGTTGGTTGGACCTCATATCCACCGGGGAGCTGTTTTTT.

This clonotype was detected many times. The chain has TRBV12-3 or TRBV12-4 and TRBJ2-7, with a tentative D call TRBD2 (7 bases). V was clipped by 4 bases and J by 5 bases, with 21 bases between them. The CDR3 covers 16 residues. CDR3 residues: CASSWANRIGGDEQYF. In DNA, the CDR3 is TGTGCCAGCAGTTGGGCCAACAGGATAGGGGGGGACGAGCAGTACTTC.

This clonotype was counted at least ten times. DNA for the CDR3: TGCAGTGCTAAATTCGCTCTCTCAGCTTCCACCGGGGAGCTGTTTTTT. Protein product: CSAKFALSASTGELFF. The gene calls are TRBV20-1 and TRBJ2-2; D call uncertain. Trimming removed 4 bases at V and 4 bases at J, with 19 bases between. CDR3 length equals 16 residues. CDR1 DFQATT and CDR2 SNEGSKA come from the germline V gene (reference sequence).

The sample holds a few counts of this clonotype. The chain employs TRBV5-1 and TRBJ2-3; TRBD2 might be the D (6 bases). V lost 0 bases to trimming and J lost 4 bases, with 15 bases between them. Germline V gene lookup returns CDR1 SGHRS and CDR2 YFSETQ. CDR3 length equals 16 residues. This CDR3 is CASSLDKRVRPDTQYF. The CDR3 DNA reads as TGCGCCAGCAGCTTGGACAAGCGGGTACGGCCAGATACGCAGTATTTT.

The V and J genes are TRBV30 and TRBJ2-6; D is perhaps TRBD2 (7 bases). Germline V gene lookup returns CDR1 GTSNPN and CDR2 SVGIG (reference sequence). The CDR3 consists of 16 residues. Trimming pared 3 bases from V and 2 bases from J, leaving 14 bases between. CDR3 sequence (DNA): TGTGCCTGGAGCTCCTTCGGGGGGCCTGGGGCCAACGTCCTGACTTTC. The encoded protein is CAWSSFGGPGANVLTF.